This TCR beta chain was sequenced for a study of cytomegalovirus exposure and HLA in healthy donors. This PCR relied on a set of 60 Vbeta primers and 13 Jbeta primers. Clones were sequenced by immunoSEQ multiplex PCR, and TCRdb holds only the in-frame ones, with some missing. The top ten clones hold about 3.8% of a sample with 150,000 to 200,000 clones, approximately 84% of them seen once. Unmatched junction bases numbered 5, after V lost 3 bases and J lost 5 bases. From germline, CDR1 is LNHDA and CDR2 SQIVND (reference sequence). This CDR3 has 15 residues. V gene TRBV19 combines with J gene TRBJ2-3; TRBD2 matches at 10 bases. Material for sequencing was PBMCs. This clonotype was sampled from a man aged 45 to 65 in good health and CMV-seronegative. This chain's CDR3 is CASSIGLAGGDTQYF. Here the CDR3 DNA reads TGTGCCAGTAGTATCGGGTTAGCGGGGGGAGATACGCAGTATTTT.